These T cell receptor beta chains were read from a single sample in a study of blood T cell repertoires in COVID-19. Using immunoSEQ multiplex PCR, the repertoire was profiled, and TCRdb retains in-frame clones only, with some absent. The sample lists about 220,000 clones; more than 70% were seen once. The sample was peripheral blood. All receptors derive from a human donor in a cohort sampled during active COVID-19. Each CDR3 is given with its conserved first and last residue. A D gene is named only where the DNA matches it firmly. The size entry is marked missing in some rows and otherwise reads once, few, many or a size class.

>NA|NA|TRBV5-1|TRBJ2-2
CASSPGLAQTGELFF
TGCGCCAGCAGCCCGGGGTTGGCCCAGACCGGGGAGCTGTTTTTT
>TRBD1|NA|TRBV11-2|TRBJ1-2
CASSKPGQPAYGYTF
TGTGCCAGCAGCAAACCGGGACAGCCTGCCTATGGCTACACCTTC
>NA|NA|TRBV3-1/TRBV3-2|TRBJ1-1
CASSQLANTEAFF
TGTGCCAGCAGCCAATTAGCTAACACTGAAGCTTTCTTT
>TRBD2|NA|TRBV28|TRBJ2-5
CASSPGTSGSATQYF
TGTGCCAGCAGTCCGGGGACTAGCGGGAGTGCGACCCAGTACTTC
>NA|NA|TRBV6-4|TRBJ2-2
CASRGLWNTGELFF
TGTGCCAGCAGGGGACTTTGGAACACCGGGGAGCTGTTTTTT
>TRBD2|NA|TRBV3-1/TRBV3-2|TRBJ2-3
CASRPRGSGSTDTQYF
TGTGCCAGCCGACCACGCGGTAGCGGGAGCACAGATACGCAGTATTTT
>TRBD1|NA|TRBV6-5|TRBJ1-1
CASTLRGTGASEAFF
TGTGCCAGCACCCTAAGAGGGACAGGCGCTTCTGAAGCTTTCTTT
>NA|once|TRBV6-6|TRBJ1-3
CASNEFRGYENTIYF
TGTGCCAGCAACGAATTCAGGGGATATGAAAACACCATATATTTT
>NA|NA|TRBV6-5|TRBJ1-5
CASSYGGGRSNQPQHF
TGTGCCAGCAGTTACGGGGGGGGGCGCTCGAATCAGCCCCAGCATTTT
>TRBD1|NA|TRBV5-8|TRBJ1-4
CASSSRQGGSNEKLFF
TGTGCCAGCAGCTCGCGACAGGGCGGGTCGAATGAAAAACTGTTTTTT
>TRBD1|NA|TRBV2|TRBJ1-4
CASSVDRGEKLFF
TGTGCCAGCAGTGTTGACAGGGGGGAAAAACTGTTTTTT
>TRBD2|NA|TRBV9|TRBJ2-3
CASSKAGTVSDTQYF
TGTGCCAGCAGCAAAGCGGGGACGGTGTCAGATACGCAGTATTTT
>NA|NA|TRBV14|TRBJ1-2
CASSRRQNYGYTF
TGTGCCAGCAGCCGACGACAGAACTATGGCTACACCTTC
>NA|NA|TRBV6-5|TRBJ1-3
CASRNSGDSGNTIYF
TGTGCCAGCAGGAACTCAGGGGACTCTGGAAACACCATATATTTT
>TRBD1|NA|TRBV12-3/TRBV12-4|TRBJ1-2
CASSSDRKDGYTF
TGTGCCAGCAGTTCGGACAGGAAGGATGGCTACACCTTC
>NA|few|TRBV5-1|TRBJ1-4
CASSPGTTNEKLFF
TGCGCCAGCAGCCCCGGGACAACTAATGAAAAACTGTTTTTT
>NA|NA|TRBV7-8|TRBJ2-7
CASSPEGGVFYEQYF
TGTGCCAGCAGCCCGGAGGGGGGGGTATTCTACGAGCAGTACTTC